This T cell receptor beta chain comes out of a study of beta chain features in type 1 diabetes. Study context: Healthy donors resembled patients in age, gender and cell yields. Study results and caveats: When Type 1 diabetes patients were examined, their TCRB CDR3s proved moderately but significantly shorter in all four CD4+ subsets. A closer apparent resemblance between naive, central memory and Treg TCRB repertoires was seen in patients than in healthy donors.

Reverse transcribing all isolated RNA meant expressed TCRB transcripts were sequenced. Here immunoSEQ multiplex PCR was the method, and the copy in TCRdb shows in-frame clones only, minus some. The sample includes a few hundred thousand clones, about 13% seen only once; the top ten take about 0.015%. This CDR3 spans 15 amino acids. V gave up 5 bases and J gave up 5 bases, with 19 bases separating them. Germline-derived CDR1 and CDR2 are SGHTA and FQGNSA. Points on this clone: Antigen unknown.

It was via CD45RO/CCR7/CD25/CD127/CD95/CD27 that CD4+ naive, central memory, regulatory and stem cell-like memory cells were sorted. The genes are TRBV7-2 and TRBJ2-7; tentatively, D is TRBD2 (7 bases). This TCR was sampled from a woman between 18 and 30 years old with type 1 diabetes. Sequencing input: naive CD4+ T cells from blood. The CDR3, as DNA: TGTGCCAGCAGCCCCCGGCGGGGGCCAACTGACGAGCAGTACTTC. It translates to CASSPRRGPTDEQYF.